These 21 T cell receptor beta chains were all obtained from the same sample, sequenced in a study of blood T cell repertoires in COVID-19 (dated by TCRdb to 2019 to 2021). The library was produced with the immunoSEQ multiplex PCR assay. TCRdb took over this immuneACCESS table, retaining in-frame rearrangements with V and J assigned. Such tables are incomplete; in checked studies, under half of the missing clones stem from an unresolved V gene, and the remainder is unexplained. This sample comprises about 220,000 clones, roughly 84% of them detected only once. Of the sample, 3% to 4.5% is held by the ten largest clones. Input material: peripheral blood. The origin of the receptors is a woman over 75 with acute or convalescent COVID-19.

The V and J genes are TRBV2 and TRBJ1-6; 7 bases line up with TRBD1. The germline V gene encodes CDR1 SNHLY and CDR2 FYNNEI. Unmatched junction bases numbered 16, after V lost 5 bases and J lost 0 bases. The CDR3 contains 20 residues. CDR3 coding DNA: TGTGCCAGCAGTAAAACGGGACAGAATAGAGTAAGCTCCTATAATTCACCCCTCCACTTT. This encodes CASSKTGQNRVSSYNSPLHF.

V is TRBV19 and J is TRBJ2-2, with 8 nucleotides matching TRBD2. Trimming removed 1 base from V and 6 bases from J; junction bases left unmatched: 1. This CDR3 contains 14 residues. The germline gives CDR1 LNHDA, CDR2 SQIVND (reference sequence). This CDR3 is CASSIAGGPGELFF. The CDR3 DNA is TGTGCCAGTAGTATAGCGGGGGGGCCCGGGGAGCTGTTTTTT.

In this sample, this clone turned up once. The chain is built from TRBV6-5 and TRBJ1-6; D uncertain. This CDR3 region has 14 residues. The germline V and J ends were trimmed by 4 bases and 9 bases, with 13 bases remaining between them. Germline V gene sequence: CDR1 MNHEY, CDR2 SVGAGI. The CDR3 bases are TGTGCCAGCAGTTTCCGGGTTTCGCCTTCACCCCTCCACTTT. This translates into CASSFRVSPSPLHF.

This chain's CDR3 is CASSLDRGNEQYF. CDR3 bases: TGCGCCAGCAGCCTAGACAGGGGGAACGAGCAGTACTTC. The chain combines TRBV5-1 with TRBJ2-7; TRBD1 agrees at 9 bases. With 4 bases clipped from V and 5 bases from J, the junction kept 4 bases outside the gene matches. The V gene's germline CDR1 is SGHRS and CDR2 YFSETQ. The CDR3 has 13 residues.

V usage is TRBV2 and J usage is TRBJ1-1; D perhaps matches TRBD1 (5 bases). The CDR3 contains 16 residues. Germline V gene data show CDR1 as SNHLY and CDR2 as FYNNEI. V was pared by 0 bases and J by 6 bases, with 17 bases between. As DNA, the CDR3 is TGTGCCAGCAGTGAAGCGGCGGGGCAGGGAGGGCCTGAAGCTTTCTTT. As protein: CASSEAAGQGGPEAFF.

The chain is built from TRBV14 and TRBJ1-2; tentatively, D is TRBD1 (6 bases). The CDR3 spans 15 residues. Trimming shortened V by 4 bases and J by 5 bases, and 17 bases separated the two germline ends. The germline V gene encodes CDR1 SGHDN and CDR2 FVKESK. The chain's CDR3 is CASSRETGPRYGYTF. In DNA form, the CDR3 reads TGTGCCAGCAGCCGAGAGACAGGCCCCAGATATGGCTACACCTTC.

CDR3 in DNA: TGTGCCAGCAGCTCGGCCGGGACAGGGAACGAGCAGTACTTC. Its translation is CASSSAGTGNEQYF. The chain couples TRBV7-8 to TRBJ2-7; 9 nucleotides match TRBD1. V lost 4 bases and J lost 5; bases outside the gene matches: 6. In germline, CDR1 is SGHVS, CDR2 FQNEAQ. The CDR3 is 14 amino acids.

This clone is a singleton in its sample. The chain links TRBV5-8 to TRBJ1-1; D not resolved. The CDR3 has 11 amino acids. Trimming left V 7 bases short and J 3 bases short, with 7 bases between. The germline V gene encodes CDR1 SGHTS and CDR2 YDEGEE. CDR3 nucleotides: TGTGCCAGCTCGGGGTACACTGAAGCTTTCTTT. This translates into CASSGYTEAFF.

This chain links TRBV28 with TRBJ1-2; 7 positions match TRBD1. The trim removed 1 base at V and 3 bases at J, leaving 5 bases unmatched. CDR1 MDHEN and CDR2 SYDVKM come from the germline V gene. The CDR3 is 15 amino acids. For the CDR3, the DNA is TGTGCCAGCAGTTTATATGTCCAGGGGGACTATGGCTACACCTTC. Amino acids: CASSLYVQGDYGYTF.

This clone was detected only once. The CDR3 DNA reads as TGTGCCAGCAGCACCCTCCGCGAGTTAGAGACTCTCTACGAGCAGTACTTC. Protein product: CASSTLRELETLYEQYF. The V call is TRBV21-1, the J call TRBJ2-7; the DNA was not compared with TRBD2, the D call given in the table. TRBV21-1 is designated a pseudogene. The CDR3 loop spans 17 amino acids.

This clone was picked up a small number of times. The chain carries TRBV12-3 or TRBV12-4 and TRBJ2-2; 8 bases are a match to TRBD1. V lost 6 bases to trimming and J lost 7 bases; unmatched junction nucleotides: 4. This CDR3 contains 13 residues. The CDR3 sequence is CASSWTGNGELFF. For the CDR3, the DNA is TGTGCCAGCAGCTGGACAGGGAACGGGGAGCTGTTTTTT.

The chain couples TRBV5-5 to TRBJ1-1; no clear D. CDR1 is SGHKS and CDR2 is YYEKEE in the germline V gene (reference sequence). There are 15 residues in the CDR3. Trimming took 0 bases from V and 4 from J, leaving 13 bases between them. The CDR3, as DNA: TGTGCCAGCAGCTTGGATCAAGGGAGGAGCACTGAAGCTTTCTTT. Amino acids: CASSLDQGRSTEAFF.

This chain connects TRBV12-3 or TRBV12-4 to TRBJ1-1; D is unclear. V lost 3 bases and J lost 2, with 4 bases in between. This CDR3 has 12 amino acids. The CDR3 reads CASSFHNTEAFF. The CDR3 DNA follows: TGTGCCAGCAGTTTCCATAACACTGAAGCTTTCTTT.

The chain combines TRBV10-3 with TRBJ1-2; D gene uncertain. The CDR3 loop spans 12 amino acids. Germline V lookup: CDR1 ENHRY, CDR2 SYGVKD. V shed 3 bases and J shed 5 bases, with 7 bases lying between them. CDR3 bases: TGTGCCATCAGTGAAGGAGTTTATGGCTACACCTTC. This codes for CAISEGVYGYTF.

CDR3 bases: TGTGCCAGCAGCATTGGGACAGGGGTGTCCAATAATTCACCCCTCCACTTT. It is translated as CASSIGTGVSNNSPLHF. V gene TRBV9 combines with J gene TRBJ1-6; 10 bases are a match to TRBD1. V lost 4 bases, J lost 5 bases, and 9 bases stayed unmatched. Germline V CDR1 and CDR2: SGDLS, YYNGEE. CDR3 length: 17 amino acids.

The rearrangement uses TRBV19 and TRBJ2-5; 7 bases are a match to TRBD1. Trimming removed 10 bases from V and 5 bases from J; junction bases left unmatched: 10. The germline V gene encodes CDR1 LNHDA and CDR2 SQIVND (reference sequence). The CDR3 has 13 residues. The CDR3 reads CATTDRVGETQYF. CDR3 bases: TGTGCCACCACCGACAGGGTAGGGGAGACCCAGTACTTC. The full variable domain, rest sourced from reference TRBV19 and TRBJ2-5, is DGGITQSPKYLFRKEGQNVTLSCEQNLNHDAMYWYRQDPGQGLRLIYYSQIVNDFQKGDIAEGYSVSREKKESFPLTVTSAQKNPTAFYLCATTDRVGETQYFGPGTRLLVL.

The chain joins TRBV6-2 or TRBV6-3 to TRBJ2-2, with 9 bases identical to TRBD1. The germline CDR1 and CDR2 sequences are MNHEY and SVGEGT. The V and J ends lost 2 bases and 5 bases, in that order; junction bases with no gene match: 6. The CDR3 spans 16 residues. CDR3 residues: CASSYADRGSTGELFF. CDR3 nucleotide sequence: TGTGCCAGCAGTTACGCGGACAGGGGAAGTACCGGGGAGCTGTTTTTT.

This clone was counted a single time. The rearrangement uses TRBV19 and TRBJ1-1; D might be TRBD1 (5 bases). This CDR3 has 13 amino acids. The V and J ends lost 8 bases and 1 base respectively, with 11 bases between them. Germline values: CDR1 LNHDA, CDR2 SQIVND (reference sequence). As DNA, the CDR3 is TGTGCCAGTGGAGCAGGACAGAACACTGAAGCTTTCTTT. Translation: CASGAGQNTEAFF.

The V gene is TRBV11-2, the J gene TRBJ1-1; weak D call: TRBD1 (5 bases). V was pared by 3 bases and J by 6 bases, with 11 bases between. The CDR3 is 13 amino acids. Germline lookup yields CDR1 SGHAT and CDR2 FQNNGV. Here the CDR3 reads CASSFDQGSEAFF. CDR3 DNA sequence: TGTGCCAGCAGCTTCGACCAGGGATCTGAAGCTTTCTTT.

The gene calls are TRBV30 and TRBJ1-1; TRBD1 agrees at 8 bases. CDR1 and CDR2 from the germline V gene are GTSNPN and SVGIG (reference sequence). The length of the CDR3 is 16 residues. Trimming removed 5 bases from V and 5 bases from J; junction bases left unmatched: 16. The CDR3 protein is CAWVGDRTLGNTEAFF. The DNA for the CDR3 is TGTGCCTGGGTAGGGGACAGGACCCTAGGAAATACTGAAGCTTTCTTT. The whole variable domain, remainder taken from reference TRBV30 and TRBJ1-1, is SQTIHQWPATLVQPVGSPLSLECTVEGTSNPNLYWYRQAAGRGLQLLFYSVGIGQISSEVPQNLSASRPQDRQFILSSKKLLLSDSGFYLCAWVGDRTLGNTEAFFGQGTRLTVV.

J is TRBJ1-3 and V is TRBV30; 7 bases fit TRBD1. The CDR3 runs to 16 residues. Trimming took 2 bases from V and 0 from J; bases not matched to a gene: 7. Germline CDR1 reads GTSNPN; CDR2 reads SVGIG (reference sequence). The CDR3 loop is CAWSRQGVISGNTIYF. CDR3 DNA sequence: TGTGCCTGGAGTCGTCAGGGGGTAATCTCTGGAAACACCATATATTTT.